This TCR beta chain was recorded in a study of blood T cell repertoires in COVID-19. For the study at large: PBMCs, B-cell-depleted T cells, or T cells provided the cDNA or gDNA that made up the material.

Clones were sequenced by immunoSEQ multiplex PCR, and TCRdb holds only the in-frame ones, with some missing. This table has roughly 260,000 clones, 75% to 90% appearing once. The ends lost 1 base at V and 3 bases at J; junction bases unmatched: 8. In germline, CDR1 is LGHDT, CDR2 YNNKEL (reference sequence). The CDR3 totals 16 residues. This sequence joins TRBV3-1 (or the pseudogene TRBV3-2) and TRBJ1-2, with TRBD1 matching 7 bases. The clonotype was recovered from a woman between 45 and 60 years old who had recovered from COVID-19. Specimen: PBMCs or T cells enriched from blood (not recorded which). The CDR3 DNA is TGTGCCAGCAGCCAAGTAGCTTCCAGGGGGGACTATGGCTACACCTTC. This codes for CASSQVASRGDYGYTF.